This T cell receptor beta chain comes out of a study of blood T cell repertoires in COVID-19. Overall study context: Samples came from the United States, Italy and Spain, spanning acute and convalescent COVID-19. PBMCs, B-cell-depleted T cells, or T cells provided the cDNA or gDNA that made up the material.

The CDR3 contains 16 residues. J was trimmed by 1 base and V by 2 bases; bases with no gene match: 8. Germline CDR1 reads LGHDT; CDR2 reads YNNKEL (reference sequence). In the original processing: Reference gene primer amplification yielded estimated nucleated cell counts. Sequencing was performed with immunoSEQ multiplex PCR; in TCRdb, only in-frame clones are kept and a portion is missing. V, J and clone size are those of that table, while D and trimming were read from the DNA. In the table there are 150,000 to 200,000 clones, around 89% of which are singletons. This rearrangement joins TRBV3-1 (or the pseudogene TRBV3-2) to TRBJ2-7; TRBD1 matches at 7 bases. The source is a human donor in a cohort sampled during active COVID-19. The sequenced sample was peripheral blood. CDR3 amino acids: CASSQPTGIVSYEQYF. DNA of the CDR3: TGTGCCAGCAGCCAACCGACAGGGATAGTATCCTACGAGCAGTACTTC.